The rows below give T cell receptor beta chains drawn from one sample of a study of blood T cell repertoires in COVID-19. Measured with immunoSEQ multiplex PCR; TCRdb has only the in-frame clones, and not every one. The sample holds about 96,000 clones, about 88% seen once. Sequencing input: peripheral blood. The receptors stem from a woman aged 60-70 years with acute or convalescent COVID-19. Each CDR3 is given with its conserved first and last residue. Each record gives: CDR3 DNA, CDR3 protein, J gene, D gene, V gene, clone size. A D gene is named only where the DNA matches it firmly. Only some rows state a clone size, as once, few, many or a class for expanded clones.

TGTGCCAGCAGCCCCTCCGGGGGCGGGAGCTATGGCTACACCTTC | CASSPSGGGSYGYTF | TRBJ1-2 | - | TRBV28 | -
TGTGCCAGCAGCTTAGCGGGGGCGTCCTACAATGAGCAGTTCTTC | CASSLAGASYNEQFF | TRBJ2-1 | - | TRBV7-6 | -
TGTGCCAGCAACTACAGGGTCTACAATGAGCAGTTCTTC | CASNYRVYNEQFF | TRBJ2-1 | - | TRBV2 | -
TGTGCCTGGAGCCCCTCGGGGACAGGGGTCGAAAAACTGTTTTTT | CAWSPSGTGVEKLFF | TRBJ1-4 | TRBD1 | TRBV30 | -
TGTGCCAGCAGTGAAGGAAACAGATTCTATGGCTACACCTTC | CASSEGNRFYGYTF | TRBJ1-2 | - | TRBV6-1 | once
TGTGCCAGCAGCAGTAAAAAGCCGGGGGACTATGGCTACACCTTC | CASSSKKPGDYGYTF | TRBJ1-2 | - | TRBV7-9 | once
TGTGCCAGCAGCTATCAGGGGGCTGGTCGGCAGCCCCAGCATTTT | CASSYQGAGRQPQHF | TRBJ1-5 | TRBD1 | TRBV28 | -
TGTGCCAGCAGCCTGGCGTGGGTCGGGGGGGGCAAGGATACGCAGTATTTT | CASSLAWVGGGKDTQYF | TRBJ2-3 | TRBD2 | TRBV7-2 | -
TGTGCCAGCAGCTTAGGCCAGAATAGCTACACCTTC | CASSLGQNSYTF | TRBJ1-2 | - | TRBV7-9 | -
TGTGCCAGCAGCTTGGGGAGGTTGGTCCACTATGGCTACACCTTC | CASSLGRLVHYGYTF | TRBJ1-2 | - | TRBV5-5 | -
TGTGCCAGCAGTAAGGGGACAGGGGTCGGCTACACCTTC | CASSKGTGVGYTF | TRBJ1-2 | TRBD1 | TRBV6-6 | -
TGCGCCAGCAGCCGCGGACAGGGGGGGGGTCAGCCCCAGCATTTT | CASSRGQGGGQPQHF | TRBJ1-5 | TRBD1 | TRBV4-1 | -
TGTGCCAGCAGTTCCTTGCGACTAAGGACGGCGTACCAAGAGACCCAGTACTTC | CASSSLRLRTAYQETQYF | TRBJ2-5 | - | TRBV28 | -
TGTGCAAGTCGCTTACCAGGACAGGGACATCAGCCCCAGCATTTT | CASRLPGQGHQPQHF | TRBJ1-5 | - | TRBV12-2 | -
TGCAGCGAACAACTCAGCGGGGGGGCATCTGATGAGCAGTTCTTC | CSEQLSGGASDEQFF | TRBJ2-1 | TRBD2 | TRBV29-1 | -
TGTGCCACCAGTGACGATGGACAGGGGCCCCGGTTAATCTTC | CATSDDGQGPRLIF | TRBJ2-1 | TRBD1 | TRBV24-1 | once
TGCGCCAGCAGCCTCCAGACAGGGGGATGGACTGAAGCTTTCTTT | CASSLQTGGWTEAFF | TRBJ1-1 | TRBD1 | TRBV4-1 | -
TGTGCCAGCAGCTTTAAGTCGGGGGGCCTGGAAAAACTGTTTTTT | CASSFKSGGLEKLFF | TRBJ1-4 | - | TRBV5-6 | -
TGTGCCAGCAGCCCTGGGACAGGTGGGCAGTTCTTC | CASSPGTGGQFF | TRBJ2-1 | TRBD1 | TRBV11-2 | -
TGTGCCAGCAGCTTTAAGGGACAGGGAGTGTTCTCACCCCTCCACTTT | CASSFKGQGVFSPLHF | TRBJ1-6 | TRBD1 | TRBV3-1/TRBV3-2 | -
TGCAGCGTTCGCTTCGAGACTGAAGCTTTCTTT | CSVRFETEAFF | TRBJ1-1 | - | TRBV29-1 | -
TGTGCCTGGAGTGATCGGGTACAGGGGAACACCGGGGAGCTGTTTTTT | CAWSDRVQGNTGELFF | TRBJ2-2 | - | TRBV30 | once
TGTGCCAGCAGCTTAGAGGGCGGGGGGAACTACAATGAGCAGTTCTTC | CASSLEGGGNYNEQFF | TRBJ2-1 | TRBD2 | TRBV11-3 | -
TGTGCCAGCAGCCCGGGACTAGGTACGGGTTACAATGAGCAGTTCTTC | CASSPGLGTGYNEQFF | TRBJ2-1 | TRBD2 | TRBV3-1/TRBV3-2 | -
TGTGCCAGCAGTCCGGGGACACAATTCTACGAGCAGTACTTC | CASSPGTQFYEQYF | TRBJ2-7 | - | TRBV27 | -
TGTGCCAGTAGTATCTCGGCAGGGAAGGATGGCTACACCTTC | CASSISAGKDGYTF | TRBJ1-2 | - | TRBV19 | once
TGTGCCAGCAGCTTGCAGGGGGCGGGAGAGCAGTTCTTC | CASSLQGAGEQFF | TRBJ2-1 | TRBD1 | TRBV7-3 | few
TGTGCCAGCAGTAGAGACGCAGGGGGAAATGAAAAACTGTTTTTT | CASSRDAGGNEKLFF | TRBJ1-4 | TRBD1 | TRBV2 | -
TGTGCCAGCAGCCCCCGACTGTCGGGGGGGCGGGAGACCCAGTACTTC | CASSPRLSGGRETQYF | TRBJ2-5 | TRBD2 | TRBV9 | -
TGTGCCAGCAGCCGAGCGGGCACACAGTACGAGCAGTACTTC | CASSRAGTQYEQYF | TRBJ2-7 | - | TRBV7-8 | -
TGTGCCAGCAGTGAAGCTGGAATGACTTACCAAGAGACCCAGTACTTC | CASSEAGMTYQETQYF | TRBJ2-5 | - | TRBV2 | -
TGTGCCAGCAGCCCTTACGACAGGGTAGGGACTGAAGCTTTCTTT | CASSPYDRVGTEAFF | TRBJ1-1 | TRBD1 | TRBV14 | -
TGTGCCATCAGTGAGTCTACAGGGGGCAGTGGAAACACCATATATTTT | CAISESTGGSGNTIYF | TRBJ1-3 | TRBD1 | TRBV10-3 | -
TGTGCCCTTCGTCCACAGGGGGCGCGTATGGATTCACCCCTCCACTTT | CALRPQGARMDSPLHF | TRBJ1-6 | TRBD1 | TRBV30 | -
TGTGCCATCATGAGAGCCGGGAGCTCCTACAATGAGCAGTTCTTC | CAIMRAGSSYNEQFF | TRBJ2-1 | - | TRBV10-3 | -
TGTGCCAGCAGCTTAGGGAGACTATCGGGTGAGACCCAGTACTTC | CASSLGRLSGETQYF | TRBJ2-5 | - | TRBV7-6 | few
TGTGCCAGCAGCCGGGACAGGGGTTCGGGCACTGAAGCTTTCTTT | CASSRDRGSGTEAFF | TRBJ1-1 | TRBD1 | TRBV6-2/TRBV6-3 | -
TGTGCCTGGAGGCCCTATCCGTTAAAGTGGGGGGGGAGTCAGGACACTGAAGCTTTCTTT | CAWRPYPLKWGGSQDTEAFF | TRBJ1-1 | - | TRBV30 | -